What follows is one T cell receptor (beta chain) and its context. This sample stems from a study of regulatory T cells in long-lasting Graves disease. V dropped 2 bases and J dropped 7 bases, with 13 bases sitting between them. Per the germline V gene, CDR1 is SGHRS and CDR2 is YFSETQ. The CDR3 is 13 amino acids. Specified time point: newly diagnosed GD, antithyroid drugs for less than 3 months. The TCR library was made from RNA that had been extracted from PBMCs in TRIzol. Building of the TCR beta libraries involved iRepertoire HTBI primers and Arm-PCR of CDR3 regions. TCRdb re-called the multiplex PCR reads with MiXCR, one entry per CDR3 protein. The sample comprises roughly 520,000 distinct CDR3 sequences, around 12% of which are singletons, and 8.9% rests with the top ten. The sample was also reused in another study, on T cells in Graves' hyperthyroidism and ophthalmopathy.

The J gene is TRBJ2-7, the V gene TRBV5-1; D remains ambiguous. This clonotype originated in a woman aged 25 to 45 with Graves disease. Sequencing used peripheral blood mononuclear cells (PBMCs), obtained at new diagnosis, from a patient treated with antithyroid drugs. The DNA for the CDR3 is TGCGCCAGCAGCTTACCCAGAGGAAATGAGCAGTACTTC. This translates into CASSLPRGNEQYF. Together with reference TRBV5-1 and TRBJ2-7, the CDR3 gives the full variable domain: KAGVTQTPRYLIKTRGQQVTLSCSPISGHRSVSWYQQTPGQGLQFLFEYFSETQRNKGNFPGRFSGRQFSNSRSEMNVSTLELGDSALYLCASSLPRGNEQYFGPGTRLTVT.